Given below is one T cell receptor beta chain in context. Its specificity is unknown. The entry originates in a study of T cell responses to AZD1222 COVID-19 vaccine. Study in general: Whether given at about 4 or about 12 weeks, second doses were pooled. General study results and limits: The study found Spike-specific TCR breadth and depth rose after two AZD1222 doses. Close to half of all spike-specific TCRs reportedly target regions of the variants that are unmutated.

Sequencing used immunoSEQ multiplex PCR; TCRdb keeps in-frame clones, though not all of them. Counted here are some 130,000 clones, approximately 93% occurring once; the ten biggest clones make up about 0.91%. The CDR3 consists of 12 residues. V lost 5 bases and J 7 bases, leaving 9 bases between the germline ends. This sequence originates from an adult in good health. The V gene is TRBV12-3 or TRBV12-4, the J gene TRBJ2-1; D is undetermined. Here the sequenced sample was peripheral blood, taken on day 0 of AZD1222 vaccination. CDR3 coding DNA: TGTGCCAGCAGTGACCTGTCGAATGAGCAGTTCTTC. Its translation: CASSDLSNEQFF.